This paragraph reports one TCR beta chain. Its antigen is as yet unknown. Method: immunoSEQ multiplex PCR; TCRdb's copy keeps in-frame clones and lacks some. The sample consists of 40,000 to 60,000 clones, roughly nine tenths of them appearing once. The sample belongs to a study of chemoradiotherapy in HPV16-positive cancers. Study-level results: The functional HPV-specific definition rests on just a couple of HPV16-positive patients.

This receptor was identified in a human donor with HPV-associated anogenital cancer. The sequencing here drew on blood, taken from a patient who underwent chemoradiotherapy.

CDR3 in amino acids: CASSLTGSSIGQFF. CDR3 sequence (DNA): TGTGCCAGCAGTTTGACAGGATCCAGTATCGGGCAGTTCTTC. V usage is TRBV28 and J usage is TRBJ2-1, with D maybe TRBD1 (6 bases). Looked up from germline, CDR1 is MDHEN and CDR2 is SYDVKM. Trimming left V 3 bases short and J 12 bases short, with 18 bases between. There are 14 residues in the CDR3.